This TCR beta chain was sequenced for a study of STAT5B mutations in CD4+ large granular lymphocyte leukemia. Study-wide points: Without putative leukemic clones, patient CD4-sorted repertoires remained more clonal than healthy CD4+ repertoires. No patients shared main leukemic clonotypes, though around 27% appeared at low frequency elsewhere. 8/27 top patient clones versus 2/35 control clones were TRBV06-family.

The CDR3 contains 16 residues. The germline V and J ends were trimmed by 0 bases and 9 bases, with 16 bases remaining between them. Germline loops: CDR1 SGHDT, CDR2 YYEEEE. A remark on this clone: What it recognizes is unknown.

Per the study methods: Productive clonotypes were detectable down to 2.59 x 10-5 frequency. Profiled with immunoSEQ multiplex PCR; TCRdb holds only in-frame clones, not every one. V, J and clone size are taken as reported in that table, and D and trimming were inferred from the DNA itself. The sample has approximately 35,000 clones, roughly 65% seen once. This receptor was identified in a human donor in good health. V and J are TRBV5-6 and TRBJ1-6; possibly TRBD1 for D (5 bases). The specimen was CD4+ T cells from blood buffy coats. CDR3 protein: CASSLEVGGEGSPLHF. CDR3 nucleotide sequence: TGTGCCAGCAGCTTGGAGGTGGGGGGGGAAGGTTCACCCCTCCACTTT.